These 23 T cell receptor beta chains originate from one sample sequenced in a study of shared clonotypes between healthy human individuals. Assay: immunoSEQ multiplex PCR; the TCRdb copy retains only in-frame clones and omits some. The data show around 2,000,000 clones, 85% to 95% seen once. Input material: naive CD4+ T cells sorted from blood. Subset reported: CD45RA+ positively selected. The receptors derive from a man aged 18 to 30 in good health.

V usage is TRBV9 and J usage is TRBJ2-3, with 7 bases aligning to TRBD1. The trim removed 4 bases at V and 1 base at J, leaving 6 bases unmatched. CDR1 and CDR2 (germline): SGDLS, YYNGEE. This CDR3 has 15 amino acids. The CDR3 region has the DNA TGTGCCAGCAGCTCCCGGGACAGACGCACAGATACGCAGTATTTT. Its protein is CASSSRDRRTDTQYF.

V is TRBV29-1 and J is TRBJ1-1; 10 nucleotides match TRBD1. This CDR3 is built from 15 residues. CDR1 is SQVTM, CDR2 ANQGSEA, per germline. V shed 4 bases and J 5 bases; nucleotides not matched to a gene: 10. For the CDR3, the DNA is TGCAGCGTTGCCCTTATAGGACAGGGGGGAACTGAAGCTTTCTTT. As protein: CSVALIGQGGTEAFF.

The chain joins TRBV29-1 to TRBJ1-1, with TRBD1 as a possible D gene (6 bases). CDR1 is SQVTM, CDR2 ANQGSEA, per germline. The CDR3 runs to 13 residues. V lost 7 bases, J lost 4 bases, and 16 bases lay in between. CDR3 sequence: CSGVLGARTEAFF. The CDR3 region has the DNA TGCAGCGGTGTTTTGGGGGCGCGCACTGAAGCTTTCTTT.

The CDR3 nucleotides are TGTGCCAGCAGTGAAGCGGACCTCCCAGATACGCAGTATTTT. This encodes CASSEADLPDTQYF. This sequence joins TRBV6-1 and TRBJ2-3; D remains ambiguous. The V end was cut by 0 bases, the J end by 4 bases, with 8 bases between. The CDR3 is made up of 14 amino acids. The germline V gene has CDR1 MNHNS and CDR2 SASEGT.

The chain links TRBV6-5 to TRBJ1-6, with 9 nucleotides matching TRBD1. Trimming at V came to 8 bases and at J to 5 bases, leaving 4 bases not matched to a gene. Germline V gene lookup returns CDR1 MNHEY and CDR2 SVGAGI. The CDR3 length is 14 residues. CDR3 sequence reads: CASRGQGHNSPLHF. CDR3 nucleotide sequence: TGTGCCAGCCGAGGACAGGGGCATAATTCACCCCTCCACTTT.

The genes are TRBV30 and TRBJ1-2, with a weak D call TRBD1 (6 bases). CDR1 and CDR2 from the germline V gene are GTSNPN and SVGIG (reference sequence). The length of the CDR3 is 14 residues. The V gene lost 2 bases and the J gene lost 0 bases, with 10 bases spanning the gap. Here the CDR3 reads CAWSRQAANYGYTF. In nucleotides, the CDR3 is TGTGCCTGGAGTAGACAGGCAGCTAACTATGGCTACACCTTC.

With regard to this clone: Other DNA sequences in this sample translate to the same CDR3. The gene calls are TRBV7-9 and TRBJ2-5; D gene ambiguous. CDR1 is SEHNR and CDR2 is FQNEAQ in the germline V gene (reference sequence). This CDR3 contains 11 residues. V was clipped by 4 bases and J by 5 bases, with 5 bases between them. CDR3 sequence (DNA): TGTGCCAGCAGCTCCAGTGAGACCCAGTACTTC. This codes for CASSSSETQYF.

V gene TRBV2 combines with J gene TRBJ1-1, with 7 bases identical to TRBD1. Germline V lookup: CDR1 SNHLY, CDR2 FYNNEI. CDR3 size: 16 residues. V shed 3 bases, J shed 1 base, and the junction held 8 bases outside the gene matches. The CDR3 here is CASSETGWVSNTEAFF. The CDR3, as DNA: TGTGCCAGCAGTGAGACAGGGTGGGTTTCGAACACTGAAGCTTTCTTT. Supplemented by reference TRBV2 and TRBJ1-1, the full variable domain reads EPEVTQTPSHQVTQMGQEVILRCVPISNHLYFYWYRQILGQKVEFLVSFYNNEISEKSEIFDDQFSVERPDGSNFTLKIRSTKLEDSAMYFCASSETGWVSNTEAFFGQGTRLTVV.

The J gene is TRBJ2-4, the V gene TRBV2; 7 bases are shared with TRBD2. The V gene end was trimmed by 5 bases and the J gene end by 9 bases; junction bases not matched to a gene: 13. Germline assignment: CDR1 SNHLY and CDR2 FYNNEI. The CDR3 covers 15 residues. As DNA, the CDR3 is TGTGCCAGCAGTCCGACTATCTCGGGAGGAGGCATTCAGTACTTC. Residues: CASSPTISGGGIQYF.

The V and J genes are TRBV5-1 and TRBJ1-1, with a possible D match to TRBD1 (5 bases). V shed 3 bases and J shed 0 bases, with 9 bases lying between them. CDR3 size: 14 residues. Germline loops: CDR1 SGHRS, CDR2 YFSETQ. CDR3 amino acids: CASSSDTLNTEAFF. For the CDR3, the DNA is TGCGCCAGCAGCTCGGACACCTTGAACACTGAAGCTTTCTTT. Based on the CDR3 plus reference TRBV5-1 and TRBJ1-1, the full variable domain is KAGVTQTPRYLIKTRGQQVTLSCSPISGHRSVSWYQQTPGQGLQFLFEYFSETQRNKGNFPGRFSGRQFSNSRSEMNVSTLELGDSALYLCASSSDTLNTEAFFGQGTRLTVV.

The V gene is TRBV19, the J gene TRBJ1-6; D may be TRBD1 (5 bases). CDR1 LNHDA and CDR2 SQIVND come from the germline V gene (reference sequence). CDR3 size: 16 residues. The V and J ends lost 9 bases and 0 bases respectively, with 15 bases between them. Here the CDR3 reads CASRTLASSYNSPLHF. CDR3 DNA sequence: TGTGCCAGCAGGACACTTGCGAGCTCCTATAATTCACCCCTCCACTTT.

The rearrangement uses TRBV5-1 and TRBJ2-1, with D maybe TRBD2 (5 bases). V was pared by 3 bases and J by 0 bases, with 16 bases between. This CDR3 spans 17 amino acids. CDR1 and CDR2 from the germline V gene are SGHRS and YFSETQ. CDR3 region: CASSSLAVGSSYNEQFF. In DNA form, the CDR3 reads TGCGCCAGCAGCTCATTGGCCGTGGGGAGCTCCTACAATGAGCAGTTCTTC. Full variable domain (outside the CDR3, taken from reference TRBV5-1 and TRBJ2-1): KAGVTQTPRYLIKTRGQQVTLSCSPISGHRSVSWYQQTPGQGLQFLFEYFSETQRNKGNFPGRFSGRQFSNSRSEMNVSTLELGDSALYLCASSSLAVGSSYNEQFFGPGTRLTVL.

The chain uses TRBV29-1 and TRBJ2-2; 7 bases match TRBD1. CDR3 length equals 12 residues. Germline CDR1 is SQVTM and CDR2 is ANQGSEA. The trim removed 7 bases at V and 3 bases at J, leaving 2 bases unmatched. The CDR3 is CSATGDTGELFF. DNA of the CDR3: TGCAGCGCAACAGGGGACACCGGGGAGCTGTTTTTT.

About this clone itself: Different DNA sequences within this sample yield the same CDR3. V usage is TRBV5-6 and J usage is TRBJ2-5; no definite D call. The CDR3 contains 13 residues. Per germline, CDR1 SGHDT and CDR2 YYEEEE. Trimming took off 0 bases at V and 1 base at J, with 4 bases between the two ends. The CDR3 sequence: CASSLGSQETQYF. The CDR3 DNA reads TGTGCCAGCAGCTTGGGCAGCCAAGAGACCCAGTACTTC. Complete variable domain (other parts from reference TRBV5-6 and TRBJ2-5): DAGVTQSPTHLIKTRGQQVTLRCSPKSGHDTVSWYQQALGQGPQFIFQYYEEEERQRGNFPDRFSGHQFPNYSSELNVNALLLGDSALYLCASSLGSQETQYFGPGTRLLVL.

Turning to this clone: Other DNA sequences from this sample encode an identical CDR3 as well. The rearrangement uses TRBV7-9 and TRBJ2-1; D gene uncertain. Germline-derived CDR1 and CDR2 are SEHNR and FQNEAQ (reference sequence). Trimming stripped 3 bases from V and 9 bases from J, with 6 bases between. This CDR3 contains 11 residues. CDR3 sequence: CASSFGPEQFF. In nucleotides, the CDR3 is TGTGCCAGCAGCTTTGGCCCTGAGCAGTTCTTC.

This chain links TRBV4-3 with TRBJ2-5, with 14 nucleotides matching TRBD2. Germline assignment: CDR1 LGHNA and CDR2 YSLEER. V was clipped by 3 bases and J by 4 bases; unmatched bases: 7. This CDR3 has 17 residues. The CDR3 bases are TGCGCCAGCAGCCAGGGACGACTAGCGGGAGGGCGAGAGACCCAGTACTTC. This sequence encodes CASSQGRLAGGRETQYF.

The rearrangement uses TRBV28 and TRBJ1-2; 8 bases align to TRBD1. The CDR3 is 14 amino acids. V lost 6 bases and J lost 4; bases outside the gene matches: 7. CDR1 is MDHEN, CDR2 SYDVKM, per germline. For the CDR3, the DNA is TGTGCCAGCAGGGAACAGGGGGTGGGCTATGGCTACACCTTC. This translates into CASREQGVGYGYTF.

This chain connects TRBV6-5 to TRBJ2-7, with D unresolved. Germline CDR1 is MNHEY and CDR2 is SVGAGI. CDR3 length equals 14 residues. Trimming took off 4 bases at V and 4 bases at J, with 14 bases between the two ends. The CDR3: CASSSLSTRYEQYF. The DNA for the CDR3 is TGTGCCAGCAGTTCCCTATCGACGAGGTACGAGCAGTACTTC.

V is TRBV2 and J is TRBJ1-1; maybe TRBD1 (5 bases). V was shortened by 7 bases and J by 4 bases, with 13 bases between the two germline ends. The CDR3 runs to 13 residues. CDR1 is SNHLY and CDR2 is FYNNEI in the germline V gene. The CDR3 DNA follows: TGTGCCAGCAAAGCGGGGGTGACCACTGAAGCTTTCTTT. This sequence encodes CASKAGVTTEAFF.

This chain uses TRBV5-1 with TRBJ2-5; a possible D gene is TRBD2 (5 bases). Germline values: CDR1 SGHRS, CDR2 YFSETQ. This CDR3 is built from 16 residues. The V gene lost 0 bases and the J gene lost 4 bases, with 16 bases spanning the gap. CDR3 coding DNA: TGCGCCAGCAGCTTGGCCGAGTTTAGAGGGAGAGAGACCCAGTACTTC. It specifies CASSLAEFRGRETQYF.

This clone came up once. CDR3 sequence (DNA): TGTGCCAGTAGTATTGATGCTAGCGGGAGAAAGTACGAGCAGTACTTC. Its protein is CASSIDASGRKYEQYF. V gene TRBV19 combines with J gene TRBJ2-7; TRBD2 matches 10 bases. The CDR3 is 16 amino acids. CDR1 and CDR2 (germline): LNHDA, SQIVND (reference sequence). With 3 bases clipped from V and 4 bases from J, the junction kept 9 bases outside the gene matches.

This chain links TRBV28 with TRBJ2-7, with D maybe TRBD1 (5 bases). Germline V gene lookup returns CDR1 MDHEN and CDR2 SYDVKM. The CDR3 covers 18 residues. Trimming left V 5 bases short and J 6 bases short, with 29 bases between. CDR3 sequence reads: CASSTRGRVVYGRVEQYF. The CDR3 bases are TGTGCCAGCAGTACTCGTGGCAGGGTAGTTTATGGACGGGTCGAGCAGTACTTC.

The chain combines TRBV18 with TRBJ2-7; 11 bases line up with TRBD1. The V segment lost 6 bases and the J segment 4 bases; nucleotides outside the gene matches: 8. The CDR3 is made up of 15 amino acids. The germline V gene encodes CDR1 KGHSH and CDR2 LQKENI. CDR3 amino acids: CASSNRDRGEYEQYF. In DNA, the CDR3 is TGTGCCAGCTCGAACCGGGACAGGGGGGAGTACGAGCAGTACTTC.